The 15 T cell receptor beta chains below come from one sample, sequenced in a study of blood T cell repertoires in COVID-19. The assay was immunoSEQ multiplex PCR, and TCRdb's table has in-frame clones only and misses some. Of 210,000 or so clones detected, roughly 86% appear once; the ten largest clones hold 7.6%. The sequenced sample was peripheral blood. These receptor sequences come from a woman in her fifties or sixties with active or convalescent COVID-19.

For this clone: Additional DNA sequences in this sample encode the identical CDR3. V usage is TRBV5-1 and J usage is TRBJ1-2; TRBD1 is a possible D gene (6 bases). CDR3 length equals 13 residues. From germline, CDR1 is SGHRS and CDR2 YFSETQ. The V gene lost 0 bases and the J gene lost 3 bases, with 6 bases spanning the gap. CDR3 protein: CASSLDRDYGYTF. In nucleotides, the CDR3 is TGCGCCAGCAGCTTGGACAGGGACTATGGCTACACCTTC.

This clone was picked up a small number of times. V gene TRBV7-9 combines with J gene TRBJ2-2, with 13 bases aligning to TRBD2. Germline CDR1 SEHNR, CDR2 FQNEAQ (reference sequence). CDR3 size: 17 residues. Trimming cost V 5 bases and J 7 bases; bases outside gene matches: 10. The CDR3 loop is CASSGIGLAGALGELFF. DNA for the CDR3: TGTGCCAGCAGCGGAATCGGACTAGCGGGAGCCCTCGGGGAGCTGTTTTTT.

In the case of this clone: Different DNA sequences within this sample yield the same CDR3. The genes are TRBV18 and TRBJ2-5, with 9 bases matching TRBD1. V lost 3 bases, J lost 4 bases, and 3 bases stayed unmatched. CDR3 length: 14 amino acids. In germline, CDR1 is KGHSH, CDR2 LQKENI. DNA for the CDR3: TGTGCCAGCTCACCGTTGGACAGGGGAGAGACCCAGTACTTC. This encodes CASSPLDRGETQYF.

This chain links TRBV5-6 with TRBJ1-4; maybe TRBD1 (5 bases). The germline V gene encodes CDR1 SGHDT and CDR2 YYEEEE. Between the trimmed V and J ends, which lost 1 base and 4 bases, there was a span of 17 bases. CDR3 length equals 17 residues. The CDR3 DNA reads as TGTGCCAGCAGCTTGAAGCAGGGTCACGCGGTTAATGAAAAACTGTTTTTT. Protein: CASSLKQGHAVNEKLFF.

J is TRBJ2-3 and V is TRBV6-5; 8 bases line up with TRBD2. CDR1 is MNHEY, CDR2 SVGAGI, per germline. The CDR3 totals 14 residues. J gave up 2 bases and V 6 bases, and 4 bases lay outside the gene matches. The CDR3 DNA is TGTGCCAGCAGACCGGGGGGGAACACAGATACGCAGTATTTT. Its translation: CASRPGGNTDTQYF.

CDR3 region: CAWSVGQALTDTQYF. The DNA for the CDR3 is TGTGCCTGGAGTGTGGGGCAGGCTTTGACAGATACGCAGTATTTT. J is TRBJ2-3 and V is TRBV30; TRBD1 might be the D (5 bases). This CDR3 region has 15 residues. V was shortened by 0 bases and J by 3 bases, with 13 bases between the two germline ends. Germline values: CDR1 GTSNPN, CDR2 SVGIG (reference sequence).

The rearrangement uses TRBV10-2 and TRBJ1-1, with D perhaps matching TRBD1 (6 bases). The CDR3 covers 15 residues. Trimming stripped 6 bases from V and 1 base from J, with 15 bases between. Germline V gene data show CDR1 as WSHSY and CDR2 as SAAADI. This CDR3 is CASSSQGSANTEAFF. DNA of the CDR3: TGCGCCAGCAGCTCACAGGGTTCCGCGAACACTGAAGCTTTCTTT.

The V and J genes are TRBV6-5 and TRBJ1-1; 9 nucleotides match TRBD1. Trimming took 6 bases from V and 4 from J; bases not matched to a gene: 6. Germline V gives CDR1 MNHEY, CDR2 SVGAGI. The CDR3 is 14 amino acids. The CDR3 is CASSLQGASTEAFF. The CDR3 bases are TGTGCCAGCAGCCTACAGGGGGCCAGCACTGAAGCTTTCTTT.

This clone showed up just a few times. The chain couples TRBV5-4 to TRBJ2-5; 12 nucleotides agree with TRBD2. Germline CDR1 and CDR2: SGHNT and YYREEE (reference sequence). The CDR3 length is 15 residues. The junction had 7 bases not matched to a gene; V was cut back by 5 bases and J by 5 bases. Written as DNA, the CDR3 is TGTGCCAGCAGAACAGGACTAGCGGGGCAGGAGACCCAGTACTTC. This gives the protein CASRTGLAGQETQYF.

The chain has TRBV13 and TRBJ2-1, with D possibly TRBD1 on 6 matching bases. Trimming took 1 base from V and 0 from J, leaving 16 bases between them. The V gene's germline CDR1 is PRHDT and CDR2 FYEKMQ (reference sequence). The CDR3 runs 18 residues. This CDR3 reads CASSLDNRVIPSYNEQFF. The CDR3 nucleotides are TGTGCCAGCAGCTTAGATAACAGGGTCATCCCCTCCTACAATGAGCAGTTCTTC.

The chain's CDR3 is CASSFRGESTGELFF. DNA of the CDR3: TGTGCCAGCAGCTTCCGGGGAGAGAGCACCGGGGAGCTGTTTTTT. The chain combines TRBV11-2 with TRBJ2-2, with D perhaps TRBD2 (5 bases). The germline V gene encodes CDR1 SGHAT and CDR2 FQNNGV. The CDR3 spans 15 residues. The V end was cut by 3 bases, the J end by 4 bases, with 12 bases between.

This chain joins TRBV5-1 and TRBJ2-2, with 12 nucleotides matching TRBD2. The CDR3 extends over 15 amino acids. Looked up from germline, CDR1 is SGHRS and CDR2 is YFSETQ. V dropped 4 bases and J dropped 5; count of bases not matched to a gene: 3. The CDR3 sequence is CASSPTSGSTGELFF. The CDR3 region has the DNA TGCGCCAGCAGCCCGACTAGCGGGAGTACCGGGGAGCTGTTTTTT.

The chain couples TRBV28 to TRBJ1-4, with 7 bases identical to TRBD1. CDR3 length: 15 amino acids. The germline V gene encodes CDR1 MDHEN and CDR2 SYDVKM. J was trimmed by 0 bases and V by 3 bases; bases with no gene match: 1. The CDR3 sequence is CASSFQGATNEKLFF. The CDR3 DNA reads as TGTGCCAGCAGTTTCCAGGGGGCAACTAATGAAAAACTGTTTTTT. The full variable domain, completed using reference TRBV28 and TRBJ1-4, is DVKVTQSSRYLVKRTGEKVFLECVQDMDHENMFWYRQDPGLGLRLIYFSYDVKMKEKGDIPEGYSVSREKKERFSLILESASTNQTSMYLCASSFQGATNEKLFFGSGTQLSVL.

The CDR3, as DNA: TGTGCCAGTAGTATTGCCGGGACGGCCGGGAGTGGCTACACCTTC. Translated, it gives CASSIAGTAGSGYTF. This rearrangement joins TRBV19 to TRBJ1-2; a possible D gene is TRBD1 (5 bases). The CDR3 loop spans 15 amino acids. CDR1 is LNHDA, CDR2 SQIVND, per germline (reference sequence). Between the trimmed V and J ends, which lost 3 bases and 7 bases, there was a span of 18 bases.

The CDR3 coding sequence is TGTGCCACATCCGGGGGAGGGTCCCTTAGCTCCTACGAGCAGTACTTC. As protein: CATSGGGSLSSYEQYF. The chain employs TRBV18 and TRBJ2-7; the match to TRBD2 covers 7 bases. J lost 0 bases, V lost 10 bases, and 15 bases had no gene match. Per the germline V gene, CDR1 is KGHSH and CDR2 is LQKENI. This CDR3 has 16 amino acids.